This is a list of T cell receptor beta chains from one sample in a study of blood T cells in healthy people across ages. TCRdb reprocessed the 5' RACE reads with MiXCR, giving one entry per CDR3 protein. The sample contains some 1.5 million distinct CDR3 sequences, roughly 27% of which appear only once. Sequenced input: blood. Receptors were obtained from a woman aged 30 to 39 in good health. CDR3s include the opening cysteine and the closing phenylalanine or tryptophan. The D gene is left open where the match is weak. Clone size is given for some rows only: seen once, a few or many times, or a class if the clone is expanded.

CDR3aa	CDR3nt	v_gene	abundance	d_gene	j_gene
CASRVESNEKLFF	TGTGCCAGCAGGGTTGAAAGTAATGAAAAACTGTTTTTT	TRBV6-1	few	-	TRBJ1-4
CASSFTGETEAFF	TGTGCCAGCAGCTTTACAGGGGAAACTGAAGCTTTCTTT	TRBV5-1	many	TRBD1	TRBJ1-1
CASSVSGRADGEQYF	TGTGCCAGCAGCGTAAGCGGGAGGGCCGACGGGGAGCAGTACTTC	TRBV7-2	-	TRBD2	TRBJ2-7
CAWSATSGPREQYF	TGTGCCTGGAGCGCTACTAGCGGCCCCCGCGAGCAGTACTTC	TRBV30	-	TRBD2	TRBJ2-7
CATSRSGLTREQYF	TGTGCCACCAGCAGGTCGGGCCTGACACGGGAGCAGTACTTC	TRBV15	many	-	TRBJ2-7
CASSLGGNSMNTEAFF	TGTGCCAGCAGCTTAGGAGGTAACAGCATGAACACTGAAGCTTTCTTT	TRBV7-9	-	-	TRBJ1-1
CASSQGRGGGFTDTQYF	TGTGCCAGCAGCCAAGGCCGGGGGGGGGGCTTCACAGATACGCAGTATTTT	TRBV7-2	-	TRBD2	TRBJ2-3
CASSGASVEKLFF	TGTGCCAGCAGCGGGGCGTCGGTTGAAAAACTGTTTTTT	TRBV12-3/TRBV12-4	-	-	TRBJ1-4
CASSGGIAEYEQYF	TGTGCCAGCAGCGGGGGCATAGCGGAGTACGAGCAGTACTTC	TRBV9	many	-	TRBJ2-7
CSARHPRTYNEQFF	TGCAGTGCTAGACACCCCAGGACCTACAATGAGCAGTTCTTC	TRBV20-1	-	-	TRBJ2-1
CSAPKLAVNTGERFF	TGCAGTGCTCCCAAGCTAGCGGTGAACACCGGGGAGCGGTTTTTT	TRBV20-1	-	TRBD2	TRBJ2-2
CASSLTSATNTDTQYF	TGTGCCAGCAGCTTAACGTCTGCGACTAACACAGATACGCAGTATTTT	TRBV7-3	-	-	TRBJ2-3
CASSYLRGGREQYF	TGTGCCAGCAGTTACCTTCGGGGCGGGCGCGAGCAGTACTTC	TRBV6-5	few	-	TRBJ2-7
CASQVKANTEAFF	TGTGCCTCCCAAGTAAAGGCGAACACTGAAGCTTTCTTT	TRBV30	few	-	TRBJ1-1
CASVVAGPYEQYF	TGTGCCAGCGTAGTGGCGGGGCCCTACGAGCAGTACTTC	TRBV7-9	-	-	TRBJ2-7
CSARDVVGLAGGPRGNEQFF	TGCAGTGCTAGAGATGTAGTTGGACTAGCGGGAGGGCCTCGAGGGAATGAGCAGTTCTTC	TRBV20-1	-	TRBD2	TRBJ2-1
CATSRDPGREKLFF	TGTGCCACCAGCAGAGATCCGGGTAGGGAAAAACTGTTTTTT	TRBV15	-	-	TRBJ1-4
CASSLSRDGRGRYEQYF	TGTGCCAGCAGCTTAAGTAGGGATGGCAGGGGGCGTTACGAGCAGTACTTC	TRBV7-2	few	TRBD1	TRBJ2-7
CASSRLRGGKHSYNEQFF	TGTGCCAGCAGTCGTTTGAGGGGGGGCAAACACTCCTACAATGAGCAGTTCTTC	TRBV11-2	few	-	TRBJ2-1
CASSWDDMGTDTQYF	TGTGCCAGCAGCTGGGACGATATGGGCACAGATACGCAGTATTTT	TRBV6-5	few	-	TRBJ2-3
CATGRNYEQYF	TGTGCCACCGGACGGAACTACGAGCAGTACTTC	TRBV10-3	many	-	TRBJ2-7
CATSETRTGGSEQFF	TGTGCCACCAGCGAGACCCGGACAGGGGGCAGTGAGCAGTTCTTC	TRBV24-1	-	TRBD1	TRBJ2-1
CASSLFRGGAEAFF	TGTGCCAGCAGCTTGTTTAGAGGGGGGGCTGAAGCTTTCTTT	TRBV5-5	-	-	TRBJ1-1
CASSIGYGSTDTQYF	TGTGCCAGCAGCATAGGGTACGGGAGCACAGATACGCAGTATTTT	TRBV5-5	few	-	TRBJ2-3
CATSDRVAGRGETQYF	TGTGCCACCAGTGATCGCGTAGCGGGGAGGGGAGAGACCCAGTACTTC	TRBV24-1	few	TRBD2	TRBJ2-5